This record looks at one TCR beta chain sequence and its context. No antigen is known for it. Every subset's genomic DNA went evenly onto several immunoSEQ plates. Sequencing was performed with immunoSEQ multiplex PCR; in TCRdb, only in-frame clones are kept and a portion is missing. The profile covers more than 1.2 million clones, with approximately 98.5% appearing a single time and over 0.3% taken by the ten largest. This sample was taken from a study of shared clonotypes between healthy human individuals. Overall study findings and caveats: Clonotypes that were shared across a few donors made up around 4.6% of naive CD4 clonotypes.

The CDR3 has 15 amino acids. V trimming: 7 bases; J trimming: 5 bases; junction bases outside the gene matches: 10. CDR1 is MNHNY and CDR2 is SVGAGI in the germline V gene (reference sequence). The source material was naive CD4+ T cells sorted from blood. Subset reported: CD45RA+ positively selected. This sequence joins TRBV6-6 and TRBJ2-2; 7 bases are shared with TRBD2. The TCR originated in a man aged 25 to 40 in good health. CDR3 bases: TGTGCCAGCACCCGGGCACTAGCGAGAACCGGGGAGCTGTTTTTT. It is translated as CASTRALARTGELFF.